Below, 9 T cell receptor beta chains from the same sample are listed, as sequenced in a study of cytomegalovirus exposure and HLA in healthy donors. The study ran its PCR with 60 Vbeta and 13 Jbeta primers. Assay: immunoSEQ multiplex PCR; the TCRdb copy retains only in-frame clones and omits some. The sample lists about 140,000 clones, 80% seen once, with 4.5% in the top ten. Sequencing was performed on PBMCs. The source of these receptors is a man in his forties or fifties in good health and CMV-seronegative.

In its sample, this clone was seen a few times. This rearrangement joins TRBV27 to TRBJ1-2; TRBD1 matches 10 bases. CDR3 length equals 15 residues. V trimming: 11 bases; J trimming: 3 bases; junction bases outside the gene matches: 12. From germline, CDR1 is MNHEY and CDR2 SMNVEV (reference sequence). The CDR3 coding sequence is TGTGCCTCCTCCCCTGGGACAGGGGCTTACTATGGCTACACCTTC. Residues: CASSPGTGAYYGYTF.

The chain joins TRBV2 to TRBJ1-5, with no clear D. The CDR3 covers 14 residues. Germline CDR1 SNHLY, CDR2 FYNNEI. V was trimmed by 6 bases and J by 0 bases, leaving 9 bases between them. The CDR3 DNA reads TGTGCCAGCAGCCCCAGTTATAGCAATCAGCCCCAGCATTTT. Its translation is CASSPSYSNQPQHF.

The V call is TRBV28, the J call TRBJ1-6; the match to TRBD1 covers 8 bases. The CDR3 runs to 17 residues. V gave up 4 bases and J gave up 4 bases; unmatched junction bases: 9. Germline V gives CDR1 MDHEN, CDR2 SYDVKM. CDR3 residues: CASSSQHTGGYNSPLHF. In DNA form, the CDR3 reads TGTGCCAGCAGTTCCCAGCATACAGGGGGATATAATTCACCCCTCCACTTT. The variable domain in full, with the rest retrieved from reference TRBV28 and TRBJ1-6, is DVKVTQSSRYLVKRTGEKVFLECVQDMDHENMFWYRQDPGLGLRLIYFSYDVKMKEKGDIPEGYSVSREKKERFSLILESASTNQTSMYLCASSSQHTGGYNSPLHFGNGTRLTVT.

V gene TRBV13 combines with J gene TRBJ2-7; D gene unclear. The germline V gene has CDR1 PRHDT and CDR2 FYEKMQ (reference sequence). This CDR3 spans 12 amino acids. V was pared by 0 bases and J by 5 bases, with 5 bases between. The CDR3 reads CASSLGKNEQYF. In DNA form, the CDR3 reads TGTGCCAGCAGCTTAGGCAAAAACGAGCAGTACTTC.

The CDR3 is CASRAQAVGNTEAFF. The CDR3 DNA reads TGTGCCAGCAGGGCTCAAGCGGTGGGAAACACTGAAGCTTTCTTT. The chain recombines TRBV2 with TRBJ1-1; D is ambiguous. CDR3 length: 15 residues. Trimming removed 6 bases at V and 2 bases at J, with 16 bases between. From germline, CDR1 is SNHLY and CDR2 FYNNEI.

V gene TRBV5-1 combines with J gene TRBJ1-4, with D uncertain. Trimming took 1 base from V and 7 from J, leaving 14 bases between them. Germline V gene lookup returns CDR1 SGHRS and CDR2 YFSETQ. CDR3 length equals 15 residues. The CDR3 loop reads CASSLTRGRAEKLFF. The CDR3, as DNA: TGCGCCAGCAGCTTGACCAGAGGGAGGGCTGAAAAACTGTTTTTT.

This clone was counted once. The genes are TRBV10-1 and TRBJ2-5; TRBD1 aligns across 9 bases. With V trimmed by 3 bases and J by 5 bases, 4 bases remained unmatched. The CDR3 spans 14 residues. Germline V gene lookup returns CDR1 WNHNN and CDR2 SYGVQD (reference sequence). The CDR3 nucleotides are TGCGCCAGCAGTGATACAGGGGGCGCGGAGACCCAGTACTTC. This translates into CASSDTGGAETQYF.

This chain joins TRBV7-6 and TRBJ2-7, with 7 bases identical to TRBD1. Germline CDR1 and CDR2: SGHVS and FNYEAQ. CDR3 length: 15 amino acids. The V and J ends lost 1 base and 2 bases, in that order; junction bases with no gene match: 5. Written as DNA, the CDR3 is TGTGCCAGCAGCTTAGACACAGGGGTCCCCTACGAGCAGTACTTC. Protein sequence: CASSLDTGVPYEQYF.

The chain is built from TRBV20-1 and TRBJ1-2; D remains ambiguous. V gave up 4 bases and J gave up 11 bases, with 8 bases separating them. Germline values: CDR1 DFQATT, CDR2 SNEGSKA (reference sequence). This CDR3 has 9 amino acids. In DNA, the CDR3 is TGCAGTGCTAAGAACAGTTACACCTTC. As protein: CSAKNSYTF.